This section outlines one TCR beta chain sequence together with its context. Its antigen is as yet unknown. Distinct nucleotide sequences in the sample also encode this CDR3. Germline CDR1 SEHNR, CDR2 FQNEAQ (reference sequence). The CDR3 spans 12 residues. Trimming removed 3 bases from V and 2 bases from J, with 3 bases in between. The sample is drawn from a study of shared clonotypes between healthy human individuals. About the study: Donors were two women and a few men aged 18 to 49. Study results and limitations: The study generally estimated greater richness for naive than memory subsets. A limitation of the genetic and exposure-history diversity represented arose from few donors.

CD45RO-negative cells were positively selected for CCR7, leaving out terminally differentiated effector memory CD45RA+ cells. Samples underwent the assay at deep level. Assay: immunoSEQ multiplex PCR; the TCRdb copy retains only in-frame clones and omits some. Of roughly 2.1 million clones listed, 93% are singletons. Material for sequencing was naive CD8+ T cells from PBMCs. V gene TRBV7-9 combines with J gene TRBJ2-3; unclear D gene. The receptor's source is a man aged 18 to 30 in good health. Some clones in this sample may be carry-over from other donors' samples. The CDR3 loop is CASSLDTDTQYF. CDR3 in DNA: TGTGCCAGCAGCTTGGACACAGATACGCAGTATTTT. Based on the CDR3 plus reference TRBV7-9 and TRBJ2-3, the full variable domain is DTGVSQNPRHKITKRGQNVTFRCDPISEHNRLYWYRQTLGQGPEFLTYFQNEAQLEKSRLLSDRFSAERPKGSFSTLEIQRTEQGDSAMYLCASSLDTDTQYFGPGTRLTVL.